This T cell receptor (beta chain) was profiled in a study of blood T cell repertoires in COVID-19. At the level of the study: Specimens from acute and convalescent COVID-19 originated in the United States, Italy and Spain. T cells, B-cell-depleted T cells, or PBMCs provided the cDNA or gDNA that served as material.

In the authors' methods: Reference gene primer amplification yielded estimated nucleated cell counts. Generated by immunoSEQ multiplex PCR, the TCRdb table keeps only in-frame clones and is missing some. That table supplies the V and J calls and clone size; D and trimming were determined from the DNA. The sample records 150,000 to 200,000 clones, around three quarters being singletons. CDR1 is SGHTA and CDR2 is FQGNSA in the germline V gene. Between the trimmed V and J ends, which lost 1 base and 4 bases, there was a span of 13 bases. The CDR3 contains 15 residues. Sequencing was carried out using peripheral blood. The sequence came from a man aged 55-75 years with active or convalescent COVID-19. This sequence joins TRBV7-2 and TRBJ1-1; D may be TRBD1 (5 bases). The CDR3 bases are TGTGCCAGCAGCTTAGATTCTCGACAGACCACTGAAGCTTTCTTT. Protein: CASSLDSRQTTEAFF.